This T cell receptor delta chain is drawn from a study of gammadelta T cells in human blood. Whole-study findings and limits: Microbial exposure appeared to drive polyclonal γδ T cell expansion after birth.

Concerning this clone: The target antigen is unknown. Since a much larger clone is just one base distant, this may be a read error. This specimen includes other DNA sequences encoding the same CDR3.

The CDR3 is made up of 21 amino acids. Germline assignment: CDR1 GEAIGNYY and CDR2 EKD. TCRdb processed the RT-PCR reads again with the CATT caller. This sample yields around 300 delta-chain clones, of which roughly 28% are seen a single time; roughly a third belongs to the top ten. What was sequenced was Vgamma9Vdelta2 gamma-delta T cells from cord blood. The chain links TRDV2 to TRDJ3, with a tentative D call TRDD3 (6 bases). This receptor was obtained from a newborn. CDR3 in amino acids: CACDTVEEGGTYHWDTRQMFF. The CDR3, as DNA: TGTGCCTGTGACACCGTGGAGGAGGGGGGCACGTACCACTGGGACACTCGACAGATGTTTTTC.